These T cell receptor beta chains were read from a single sample in a study of blood T cells in healthy people across ages. TCRdb recomputed calls from the 5' RACE reads with MiXCR, one row per CDR3 protein. Among 2 million or so distinct CDR3 sequences, around half were seen once, and the ten largest hold over 2%. Input material: blood. The receptors stem from a woman aged 40-49 years in good health. The CDR3 runs from the conserved cysteine through the conserved F or W. Fields, in order: clone size, V gene, CDR3 protein. Where a row states a size, it is once, few, many or the class of an expanded clone; other rows omit it.

>.|TRBV6-5
CASGQGYTEAFF
>.|TRBV6-5
CASRLGASSYNEQFF
>.|TRBV10-3
CAINVGRGNTEAFF
>.|TRBV7-8
CASSPPGQINNEQFF
>.|TRBV27
CASSIRQGTQPQHF
>few|TRBV28
CASSLGISDTQYF
>.|TRBV10-3
CAISANYEQYF
>many|TRBV6-5
CASSDPTGLETQYF
>.|TRBV7-8
CAVDRGLNEQYF
>.|TRBV10-3
CAIGADRGNDEQYF
>.|TRBV28
CASTRGWEIQGSGDEQYF
>.|TRBV6-5
CASSRTGGPPLHF
>.|TRBV28
CASSLGLLAGGQETQYF
>.|TRBV7-2
CASSRRGSGGATDTQYF
>few|TRBV7-9
CASSLGTSAYNEQFF
>.|TRBV7-2
CASSLDLQGARGYTF
>few|TRBV28
CASSLLAGTYEQYF
>.|TRBV4-1
CASSQSTGTGDEKLFF
>.|TRBV29-1
CSVEGSSDLNTEAFF
>.|TRBV7-9
CASSSARTGRQETQYF
>.|TRBV7-8
CASSLLGQTYSEQFF
>.|TRBV7-3
CASSPSGAHTDTQYF
>once|TRBV20-1
CSAKGSGGAEGYGYTF
>.|TRBV10-3
CAISEPPSDTQYF
>.|TRBV7-2
CASSLATGSYNEQYF
>many|TRBV13
CASSLAAGLQETQYF
>once|TRBV14
CASSQDWRVGGIQYF
>.|TRBV7-2
CASSQGRGGLNEQFF
>few|TRBV28
CASSSDISNEQFF
>few|TRBV7-8
CASSFLRQGGTQYF
>.|TRBV29-1
CSVGGTGSRSRGYTF
>few|TRBV9
CASASRYNEQFF
>.|TRBV18
CASSPLPGTGPNYGYTF
>.|TRBV7-2
CASRLETSGGRETQYF
>.|TRBV3-1
CASSQMTYEQYF
>.|TRBV7-9
CASSRDGVDGYTF
>.|TRBV7-3
CASSAKTGGGTQYF